A single sample gave rise to the 15 T cell receptor beta chains below, sequenced in a study of human T cells and chemical hapten exposure. Noted time point: pre-sensitization, week 0. Treatment of the sample: therapeutic diphenylcyclopropenone sensitization with weekly scalp DPC. One entry per CDR3 protein results from TCRdb running MiXCR on the RACE reads. Among about 92,000 distinct CDR3 sequences listed, approximately 9.9% were seen once. This specimen was whole blood, taken in connection with sensitization to the hapten diphenylcyclopropenone (DPC). These receptor sequences come from a woman in her thirties or forties with alopecia areata. Some clones in this sample may be carry-over from other donors' samples.

This clonotype was counted between two and nine times. J is TRBJ1-1 and V is TRBV2, with a possible D match to TRBD1 (6 bases). CDR1 and CDR2 (germline): SNHLY, FYNNEI. The V end lost 3 bases, the J end lost 6 bases, and 14 bases lay between the germline ends. The CDR3 extends over 14 amino acids. The CDR3 sequence is CASSDYRESAEAFF. The CDR3 nucleotides read TGTGCCAGCAGTGATTACAGGGAAAGCGCTGAAGCTTTCTTT.

In this sample, this clonotype turned up a few times. The chain couples TRBV3-1 to TRBJ2-5, with D unresolved. The CDR3 contains 12 residues. Germline values: CDR1 LGHDT, CDR2 YNNKEL (reference sequence). The ends were cut back, 4 bases at V and 4 bases at J, with 7 bases in the middle. The chain's CDR3 is CASSLIGETQYF. CDR3 nucleotide sequence: TGTGCCAGCAGCCTGATAGGAGAGACCCAGTACTTC.

A few counts support this clonotype. The chain is built from TRBV7-8 and TRBJ2-2, with 12 bases matching TRBD2. The CDR3 consists of 18 residues. CDR1 and CDR2 (germline): SGHVS, FQNEAQ. The J segment lost 7 bases and the V segment lost 5 bases, leaving 14 bases of the junction unmatched. The CDR3 coding sequence is TGTGCCAGCAGCCTCCGGACTAGCGGGGTGGGGGCCGGCGGGGAGCTGTTTTTT. Amino acid sequence: CASSLRTSGVGAGGELFF.

This clonotype showed up just a few times. The J gene is TRBJ1-2, the V gene TRBV6-2 or TRBV6-3; TRBD1 is a possible D gene (6 bases). Trimming pared 6 bases from V and 8 bases from J, leaving 16 bases between. This CDR3 contains 13 residues. CDR1 and CDR2 (germline): MNHEY, SVGEGT. The CDR3 DNA sequence: TGTGCCAGCAGAATTGCAGGGGTAGGCGGCTACACCTTC. Encoded protein: CASRIAGVGGYTF.

This clonotype has at least ten counts. The DNA for the CDR3 is TGCGCCAGCAGCCAGCAGGGGTTCTATGGCTACACCTTC. Amino acids: CASSQQGFYGYTF. The chain carries TRBV4-1 and TRBJ1-2, with TRBD1 as a possible D gene (6 bases). Per the germline V gene, CDR1 is MGHRA and CDR2 is YSYEKL. The CDR3 sequence is 13 residues long. V gave up 3 bases and J gave up 4 bases, with 9 bases separating them.

The chain has TRBV7-2 and TRBJ2-7; D gene ambiguous. This CDR3 comprises 11 residues. CDR1 SGHTA and CDR2 FQGNSA come from the germline V gene. With 0 bases removed from V and 5 bases from J, the gap between germline ends came to 2 bases. DNA for the CDR3: TGTGCCAGCAGCTTAGCAGACGAGCAGTACTTC. This encodes CASSLADEQYF.

This clonotype was detected only a few times. This sequence joins TRBV4-1 and TRBJ2-2; D remains unclear. V was cut by 0 bases and J by 4 bases, with 9 bases left in between. CDR1 is MGHRA and CDR2 is YSYEKL in the germline V gene. There are 15 residues in the CDR3. The CDR3: CASSQDKTGTGELFF. CDR3 DNA sequence: TGCGCCAGCAGCCAAGACAAGACGGGCACCGGGGAGCTGTTTTTT.

This clonotype was observed a few times. V and J are TRBV5-1 and TRBJ1-1; D is possibly TRBD1 (6 bases). The CDR3 is 14 amino acids. Trimming shortened V by 3 bases and J by 1 base, and 10 bases separated the two germline ends. Germline CDR1 reads SGHRS; CDR2 reads YFSETQ. CDR3 in DNA: TGCGCCAGCAGCTGGGGGCCAGGGAACACTGAAGCTTTCTTT. Translating gives CASSWGPGNTEAFF.

The sample holds many counts of this clonotype. This chain connects TRBV7-6 to TRBJ2-1, with TRBD2 identical over 9 bases. The junction had 3 bases not matched to a gene; V was cut back by 0 bases and J by 6 bases. The CDR3 spans 15 residues. Germline V gene lookup returns CDR1 SGHVS and CDR2 FNYEAQ. The CDR3 loop reads CASSLARGGRNEQFF. As DNA, the CDR3 is TGTGCCAGCAGCTTAGCGCGGGGGGGCCGCAATGAGCAGTTCTTC.

The J gene is TRBJ2-1, the V gene TRBV2; D might be TRBD2 (6 bases). This CDR3 is built from 15 residues. The germline V and J ends were trimmed by 5 bases and 0 bases, with 11 bases remaining between them. Germline loops: CDR1 SNHLY, CDR2 FYNNEI. The CDR3 sequence is CASSRGTSSYNEQFF. The CDR3 DNA reads as TGTGCCAGCAGTCGGGGGACCTCCTCCTACAATGAGCAGTTCTTC.

The chain recombines TRBV9 with TRBJ1-1, with D maybe TRBD1 (6 bases). Trimming stripped 4 bases from V and 2 bases from J, with 15 bases between. This CDR3 has 15 residues. The germline gives CDR1 SGDLS, CDR2 YYNGEE. The CDR3 DNA follows: TGTGCCAGCAGCCCCCTAGGGACATTAAACACTGAAGCTTTCTTT. This translates into CASSPLGTLNTEAFF.

This clonotype was picked up a small number of times. This sequence joins TRBV6-5 and TRBJ2-5; 10 bases are a match to TRBD1. CDR1 MNHEY and CDR2 SVGAGI come from the germline V gene. CDR3 length: 13 amino acids. J was trimmed by 5 bases and V by 6 bases; bases with no gene match: 3. In nucleotides, the CDR3 is TGTGCCAGCAGCCTGACAGGGGGCGAGACCCAGTACTTC. Translation gives CASSLTGGETQYF.

This clonotype was observed a few times. The V and J genes are TRBV7-2 and TRBJ2-3; 8 nucleotides match TRBD2. The germline CDR1 and CDR2 sequences are SGHTA and FQGNSA. The CDR3 is made up of 15 amino acids. Unmatched junction bases numbered 7, after V lost 5 bases and J lost 3 bases. The CDR3, as DNA: TGTGCCAGCAGCAGGTTTAGCGGGGATACAGATACGCAGTATTTT. It codes for CASSRFSGDTDTQYF.

CDR3 bases: TGTGCTAGTGCTTTCGCAGGACAGTCCCAAGAGACCCAGTACTTC. This sequence encodes CASAFAGQSQETQYF. This chain connects TRBV12-5 to TRBJ2-5; maybe TRBD1 (6 bases). Germline loops: CDR1 LGHNT, CDR2 FRNRAP. There are 15 residues in the CDR3. The ends were cut back, 7 bases at V and 1 base at J, with 16 bases in the middle.

In this sample, this clonotype turned up many times. The CDR3 region has the DNA TGTGCCAGCAGCGAGAATAGCGGGGGGGCCGTAGATACGCAGTATTTT. It codes for CASSENSGGAVDTQYF. V usage is TRBV2 and J usage is TRBJ2-3, with 11 bases identical to TRBD2. CDR3 size: 16 residues. After removal of 6 bases from V and 5 bases from J, the junction contained 10 bases not matched to a gene. The V gene's germline CDR1 is SNHLY and CDR2 FYNNEI.